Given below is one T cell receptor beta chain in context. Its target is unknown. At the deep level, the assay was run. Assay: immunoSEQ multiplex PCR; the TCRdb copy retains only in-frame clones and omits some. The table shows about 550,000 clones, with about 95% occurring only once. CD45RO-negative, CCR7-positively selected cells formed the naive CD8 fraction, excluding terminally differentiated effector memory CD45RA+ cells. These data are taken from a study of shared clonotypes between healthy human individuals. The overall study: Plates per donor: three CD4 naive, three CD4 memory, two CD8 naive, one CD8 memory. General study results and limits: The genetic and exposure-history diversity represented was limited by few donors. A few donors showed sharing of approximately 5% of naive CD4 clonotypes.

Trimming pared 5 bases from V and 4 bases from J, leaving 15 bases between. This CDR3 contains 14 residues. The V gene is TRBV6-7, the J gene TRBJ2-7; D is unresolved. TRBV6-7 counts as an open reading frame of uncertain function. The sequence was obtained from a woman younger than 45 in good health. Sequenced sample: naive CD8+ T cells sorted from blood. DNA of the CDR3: TGTGCCAGCAGTACCCCCCGAAGAGGATACGAGCAGTACTTC. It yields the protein CASSTPRRGYEQYF.